This T cell receptor (beta chain) was recovered during a study of PD-1 blockade in classical Hodgkin lymphoma. Study-wide results and limits: Nivolumab initiated under 1 year post-ASCT led to patient exclusion.

Generated by immunoSEQ multiplex PCR, the TCRdb table keeps only in-frame clones and is missing some. The sample holds fewer than 100,000 clones, 93% seen once. The CDR3 runs 16 residues. CDR1 is SGHAT and CDR2 is FQNNGV in the germline V gene. With 0 bases clipped from V and 5 bases from J, the junction kept 7 bases outside the gene matches. As to time point: cycle 4 day 1 (C4D1), after less than seven weeks of nivolumab. Each patient's relapse followed autologous stem cell transplantation, and brentuximab vedotin exposure varied. On this clone itself: Its antigen remains unidentified.

Specimen: peripheral blood mononuclear cells (PBMCs), collected before the fourth cycle of nivolumab. The clonotype originates from a human donor with classical Hodgkin lymphoma. J is TRBJ2-5 and V is TRBV11-2; 9 bases are shared with TRBD2. CDR3 region: CASSLEFLAGAETQYF. CDR3 bases: TGTGCCAGCAGCTTAGAGTTTTTAGCGGGAGCGGAGACCCAGTACTTC.